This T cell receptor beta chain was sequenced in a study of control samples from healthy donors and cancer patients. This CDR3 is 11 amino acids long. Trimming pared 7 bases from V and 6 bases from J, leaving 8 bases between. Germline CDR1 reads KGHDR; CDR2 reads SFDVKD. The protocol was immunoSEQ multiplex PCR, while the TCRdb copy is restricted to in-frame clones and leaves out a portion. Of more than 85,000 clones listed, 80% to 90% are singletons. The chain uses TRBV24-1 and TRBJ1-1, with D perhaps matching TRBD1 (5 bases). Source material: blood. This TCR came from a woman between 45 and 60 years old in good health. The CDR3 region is CATRRGAEAFF. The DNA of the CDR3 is TGTGCCACCAGACGAGGGGCTGAAGCTTTCTTT.